The next 3 T cell receptor beta chains were all read from a single sample in a study of shared clonotypes between healthy human individuals. Assay used: immunoSEQ multiplex PCR; TCRdb lists only in-frame clones, some missing. The table lists 2 million to 2.5 million clones, more than 90% of them singletons, with roughly 0.13% in the top ten. The sequenced material came from naive CD4+ T cells sorted from blood. Subset here: CD45RA+ positively selected. The receptors originated from a man aged 18 to 35 in good health.

CDR3 sequence: CASLRGQSRMMTSGNTIYF. In nucleotides, the CDR3 is TGTGCCAGCTTAAGGGGGCAGTCCAGGATGATGACGTCTGGAAACACCATATATTTT. This chain joins TRBV13 and TRBJ1-3; 7 bases match TRBD1. This CDR3 has 19 amino acids. V shed 8 bases, J shed 1 base, and the junction held 20 bases outside the gene matches. Germline V gives CDR1 PRHDT, CDR2 FYEKMQ (reference sequence).

The rearrangement joins TRBV6-5 to TRBJ2-1; D is undetermined. The CDR3 is 14 residues long. CDR1 is MNHEY and CDR2 is SVGAGI in the germline V gene. The ends were cut back, 4 bases at V and 8 bases at J, with 15 bases in the middle. CDR3: CASSSGWGLDEQFF. CDR3 nucleotide sequence: TGTGCCAGCAGTTCCGGGTGGGGTCTGGATGAGCAGTTCTTC.

This chain connects TRBV2 to TRBJ1-1; possibly TRBD1 for D (5 bases). The CDR3 runs to 13 residues. CDR1 is SNHLY, CDR2 FYNNEI, per germline. V lost 7 bases and J lost 2, with 11 bases in between. The CDR3 nucleotides read TGTGCCAGCATCCTGACAGCCAACACTGAAGCTTTCTTT. It specifies CASILTANTEAFF.